This is a list of T cell receptor beta chains from one sample in a study of spatial heterogeneity in lung cancer. Each CDR3 protein is one row after TCRdb ran MiXCR on the 5' RACE reads. Counted here are fewer than 4,500 distinct CDR3 sequences, 6% to 7.5% occurring once; the ten biggest clones make up roughly a third. The material was lung tumor tissue, obtained at surgery. Receptors originate from a male donor with early-stage non-small cell lung cancer. Each CDR3 is given with its conserved first and last residue. The D gene is left open where the match is weak. For some rows the clone size is stated as once, few or many, or as a class when expanded; others skip it.

J: TRBJ2-7
D: TRBD1
size: many
V: TRBV5-4
DNA: TGTGCCAGCAGCTTGGCCAGGGACAGGGATCGCGAGCAGTACTTC
CDR3: CASSLARDRDREQYF

J: TRBJ2-3
D: NA
size: medium-sized
V: TRBV10-3
DNA: TGTGCCATCAGTGAGTCTAGAACAGATACGCAGTATTTT
CDR3: CAISESRTDTQYF

J: TRBJ2-5
D: NA
size: large
V: TRBV7-2
DNA: TGTGCCAGCAGCTTAGTCTCGGGAGTCGGGGAGACCCAGTACTTC
CDR3: CASSLVSGVGETQYF

J: TRBJ2-7
D: TRBD1
size: many
V: TRBV28
DNA: TGTGCCAGCAGTTTTACAGGGGGCCCCTACGAGCAGTACTTC
CDR3: CASSFTGGPYEQYF

J: TRBJ2-1
D: NA
size: few
V: TRBV7-3
DNA: TGTGCCAGCAGCCCCGGGTCAGGGGATGAGCAGTTCTTC
CDR3: CASSPGSGDEQFF

J: TRBJ1-2
D: TRBD1
size: many
V: TRBV30
DNA: TGTGCCTGGTCCCGGGCAGGGGGTAGTGACTATGGCTACACCTTC
CDR3: CAWSRAGGSDYGYTF

J: TRBJ2-7
D: TRBD2
size: few
V: TRBV28
DNA: TGTGCCAGCAGTGTCACTAGCGGGGTGATGGGGAACGAGCAGTACTTC
CDR3: CASSVTSGVMGNEQYF

J: TRBJ1-6
D: NA
size: many
V: TRBV25-1
DNA: TGTGCCAGCAGTGGGACACGCAGAGATAATTCACCCCTCCACTTT
CDR3: CASSGTRRDNSPLHF

J: TRBJ2-5
D: TRBD1
size: many
V: TRBV5-8
DNA: TGTGCCAGCAGCCGTGGACAGGGTGGGGAGACCCAGTACTTC
CDR3: CASSRGQGGETQYF

J: TRBJ1-4
D: NA
size: medium-sized
V: TRBV6-1
DNA: TGTGCCAGCAGCCCCTACAACGGAGCGCGTGAAAAACTGTTTTTT
CDR3: CASSPYNGAREKLFF

J: TRBJ2-1
D: TRBD2
size: few
V: TRBV12-3/TRBV12-4
DNA: TGTGCCAGCAGTCAACTAGCGGGATATGGAAATGAGCAGTTCTTC
CDR3: CASSQLAGYGNEQFF

J: TRBJ1-5
D: TRBD1
size: many
V: TRBV20-1
DNA: TGCAGTGCCCCAATCAACGGGACAGGCCGCAATCAGCCCCAGCATTTT
CDR3: CSAPINGTGRNQPQHF

J: TRBJ2-5
D: TRBD2
size: NA
V: TRBV12-5
DNA: TGTGCTAGTGGTCCTTCGGGGACTAGAGTCCAAGAGACCCAGTACTTC
CDR3: CASGPSGTRVQETQYF

J: TRBJ2-3
D: TRBD2
size: many
V: TRBV20-1
DNA: TGCAGTGCTAGAGATCCCGGGACTAGCGGGAGTTGGGGTCAGGCAGATACGCAGTATTTT
CDR3: CSARDPGTSGSWGQADTQYF

J: TRBJ2-2
D: NA
size: few
V: TRBV7-2
DNA: TGTGCCAGCAGCCGATCCCGAAATGGGGAGCTGTTTTTT
CDR3: CASSRSRNGELFF